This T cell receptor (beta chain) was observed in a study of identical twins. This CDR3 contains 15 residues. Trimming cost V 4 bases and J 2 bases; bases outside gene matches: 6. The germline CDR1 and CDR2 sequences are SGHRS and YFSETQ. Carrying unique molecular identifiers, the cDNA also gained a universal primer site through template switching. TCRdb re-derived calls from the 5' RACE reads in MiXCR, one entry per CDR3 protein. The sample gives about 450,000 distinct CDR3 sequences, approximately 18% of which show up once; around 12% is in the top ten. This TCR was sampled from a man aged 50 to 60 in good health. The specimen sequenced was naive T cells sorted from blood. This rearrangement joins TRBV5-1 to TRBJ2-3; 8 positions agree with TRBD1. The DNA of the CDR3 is TGCGCCAGCAGCCCCTGGGACAGGTCCACAGATACGCAGTATTTT. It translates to CASSPWDRSTDTQYF.